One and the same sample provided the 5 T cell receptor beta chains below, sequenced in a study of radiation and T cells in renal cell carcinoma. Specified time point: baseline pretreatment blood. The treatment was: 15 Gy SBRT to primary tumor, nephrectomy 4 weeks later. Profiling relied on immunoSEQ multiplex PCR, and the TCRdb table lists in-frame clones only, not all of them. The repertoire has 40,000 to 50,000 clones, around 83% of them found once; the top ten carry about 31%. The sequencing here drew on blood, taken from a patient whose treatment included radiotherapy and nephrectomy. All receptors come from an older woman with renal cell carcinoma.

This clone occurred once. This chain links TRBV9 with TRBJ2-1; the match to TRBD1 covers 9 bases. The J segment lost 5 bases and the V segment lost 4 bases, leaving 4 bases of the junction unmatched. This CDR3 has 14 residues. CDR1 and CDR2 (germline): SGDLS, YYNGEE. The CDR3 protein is CASSPGQGHNEQFF. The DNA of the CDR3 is TGTGCCAGCAGCCCGGGACAGGGCCACAATGAGCAGTTCTTC. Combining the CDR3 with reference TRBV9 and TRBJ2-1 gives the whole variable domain DSGVTQTPKHLITATGQRVTLRCSPRSGDLSVYWYQQSLDQGLQFLIQYYNGEERAKGNILERFSAQQFPDLHSELNLSSLELGDSALYFCASSPGQGHNEQFFGPGTRLTVL.

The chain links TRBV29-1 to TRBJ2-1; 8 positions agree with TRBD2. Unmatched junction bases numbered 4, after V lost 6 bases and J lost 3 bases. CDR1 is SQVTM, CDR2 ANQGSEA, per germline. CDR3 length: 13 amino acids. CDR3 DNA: TGCAGCGTGGCGGGAGGCTTCTACAATGAGCAGTTCTTC. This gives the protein CSVAGGFYNEQFF.

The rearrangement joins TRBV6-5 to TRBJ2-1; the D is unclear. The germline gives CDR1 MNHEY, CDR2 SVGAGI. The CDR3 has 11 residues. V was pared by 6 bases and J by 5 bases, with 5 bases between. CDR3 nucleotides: TGTGCCAGCAGCCTACACAATGAGCAGTTCTTC. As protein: CASSLHNEQFF.

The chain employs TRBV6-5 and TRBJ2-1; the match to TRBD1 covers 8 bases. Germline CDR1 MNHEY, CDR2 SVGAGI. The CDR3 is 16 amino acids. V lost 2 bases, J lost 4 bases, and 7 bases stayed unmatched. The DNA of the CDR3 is TGTGCCAGCAGTTACGGCGCAGGGGGCATTTACAATGAGCAGTTCTTC. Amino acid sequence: CASSYGAGGIYNEQFF.

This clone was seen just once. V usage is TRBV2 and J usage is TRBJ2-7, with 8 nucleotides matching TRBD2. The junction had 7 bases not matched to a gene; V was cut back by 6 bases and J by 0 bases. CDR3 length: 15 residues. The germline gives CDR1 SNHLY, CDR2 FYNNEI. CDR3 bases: TGTGCCAGCAGCGCCGGGGGGACTAGCTCCTACGAGCAGTACTTC. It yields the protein CASSAGGTSSYEQYF.